The rows below give T cell receptor beta chains drawn from one sample of a study of T cell repertoires in cytomegalovirus infection. In TCRdb, the reads were re-called with MiXCR into one record per CDR3 protein. The table records hundreds of thousands of distinct CDR3 sequences, 33% of them present only once. Antigens for these TCRs are unknown. Sequenced material: cultured PBMCs, taken from culture after CMV antigen stimulation. These TCRs come from a human donor in good health (CMV status not recorded). Some clones in this sample may be carry-over from other donors' samples. The CDR3 runs from the conserved cysteine through the conserved F or W. The D gene is left open where the match is weak. The size entry is marked missing in some rows and otherwise reads once, few, many or a size class.

d_call: TRBD2
j_call: TRBJ2-7
clone_size: .
v_call: TRBV28
cdr3_nt: TGTGCCAGCAGAGGACTAGCGGTTAATACCTACGAGCAGTACTTC
cdr3_aa: CASRGLAVNTYEQYF

d_call: .
j_call: TRBJ2-5
clone_size: .
v_call: TRBV5-1
cdr3_nt: TGCGCCAGCAGCTTGTTGTCGGCTAGCCTAGAGACCCAGTACTTC
cdr3_aa: CASSLLSASLETQYF

d_call: .
j_call: TRBJ2-1
clone_size: few
v_call: TRBV6-5
cdr3_nt: TGTGCCAGCAGTTACTCTTCAAGCGGAGGTACCTACAATGAGCAGTTCTTC
cdr3_aa: CASSYSSSGGTYNEQFF

d_call: TRBD1
j_call: TRBJ1-1
clone_size: few
v_call: TRBV7-9
cdr3_nt: TGTGCCAGCAGCCCTGGGACAGACTTGAACACTGAAGCTTTCTTT
cdr3_aa: CASSPGTDLNTEAFF

d_call: .
j_call: TRBJ2-1
clone_size: .
v_call: TRBV6-1
cdr3_nt: TGTGCCAGCAGGGTAGCGCAGGAGGGCTACAATGAGCAGTTCTTC
cdr3_aa: CASRVAQEGYNEQFF

d_call: .
j_call: TRBJ2-3
clone_size: .
v_call: TRBV12-3/TRBV12-4
cdr3_nt: TGTGCCAGCAGTTTTCTTGCAGATACGCAGTATTTT
cdr3_aa: CASSFLADTQYF

d_call: .
j_call: TRBJ1-2
clone_size: few
v_call: TRBV7-2
cdr3_nt: TGTGCCAGCAGCTCCGGGTCGCCGTCTAACTATGGCTACACCTTC
cdr3_aa: CASSSGSPSNYGYTF

d_call: .
j_call: TRBJ1-2
clone_size: .
v_call: TRBV7-8
cdr3_nt: TGTGCCAGCAGCTTCGGGGGCAGGCACTATGGCTACACCTTC
cdr3_aa: CASSFGGRHYGYTF

d_call: TRBD2
j_call: TRBJ2-2
clone_size: few
v_call: TRBV10-3
cdr3_nt: TGTGCCACCCGGACTAGCGGGAGTGGGACCGGGGAGCTGTTTTTT
cdr3_aa: CATRTSGSGTGELFF

d_call: TRBD1
j_call: TRBJ1-2
clone_size: .
v_call: TRBV29-1
cdr3_nt: TGCAGCGTCGGGGGACAGGATTATAACTATGGCTACACCTTC
cdr3_aa: CSVGGQDYNYGYTF

d_call: .
j_call: TRBJ1-1
clone_size: many
v_call: TRBV7-2
cdr3_nt: TGTGCCAGCAGCTTAACGCGGGATAACACTGAAGCTTTCTTT
cdr3_aa: CASSLTRDNTEAFF

d_call: TRBD2
j_call: TRBJ2-1
clone_size: .
v_call: TRBV7-2
cdr3_nt: TGTGCCAGCAGCTTATCGCGGGAGGTTCTCCCATACAATGAGCAGTTCTTC
cdr3_aa: CASSLSREVLPYNEQFF

d_call: .
j_call: TRBJ1-6
clone_size: .
v_call: TRBV19
cdr3_nt: TGTGCCAGTAGTATCGCGGCAGGGGCGAGCTCCTATAATTCACCCCTCCACTTT
cdr3_aa: CASSIAAGASSYNSPLHF

d_call: .
j_call: TRBJ2-1
clone_size: many
v_call: TRBV28
cdr3_nt: TGTGCCAGCAGTCCGGCCGGGCCCCTTCCTCTTCTAAGCTCCTACAATGAGCAGTTCTTC
cdr3_aa: CASSPAGPLPLLSSYNEQFF

d_call: TRBD1
j_call: TRBJ2-5
clone_size: once
v_call: TRBV7-2
cdr3_nt: TGTGCCAGCAGAAGGGACAGGGGGCGAAGGGAGACCCAGTACTTC
cdr3_aa: CASRRDRGRRETQYF

d_call: TRBD2
j_call: TRBJ2-7
clone_size: few
v_call: TRBV6-5
cdr3_nt: TGTGCCAGCAGTTACTCGCTAGCGGGAACCTACGAGCAGTACTTC
cdr3_aa: CASSYSLAGTYEQYF

d_call: .
j_call: TRBJ1-5
clone_size: many
v_call: TRBV7-2
cdr3_nt: TGTGCCAGCAGCGCGCCAGGGGCGGGCAATCAGCCCCAGCATTTT
cdr3_aa: CASSAPGAGNQPQHF

d_call: .
j_call: TRBJ1-5
clone_size: .
v_call: TRBV12-3/TRBV12-4
cdr3_nt: TGTGCCAGCAGTCTGACTGATATTAGCAATCAGCCCCAGCATTTT
cdr3_aa: CASSLTDISNQPQHF